This note documents a single T cell receptor (beta chain) sequence. Its antigen is not yet known. Base-call qualities are not available, and no considerably larger clone is one nucleotide away. The data stem from a study of cytomegalovirus exposure and HLA in healthy donors (dated by TCRdb to 2016 to 2017). Study-level background: According to an earlier analysis of 587 of the donors, about 179 million T cells yielded roughly 110 million unique TCR beta sequences and more than 250 Gb of sequence data. An early release that covered about 640 HLA-typed donors contained 300 to 350 gigabases of sequencing data and tens of millions of unique TCR sequences. Of the 300 to 500 genotyped donors, less than 90% were placed in the genetic ancestry cluster associated with self-reported Caucasian donors. The study aimed to test whether signatures of past pathogen exposure could be identified by cataloging public T cell receptors. The T cell repertoires of roughly 660 subjects were profiled by immunosequencing and related to cytomegalovirus serostatus. In addition to the first cohort of around 670 subjects, a separate validation cohort of over 90 different subjects was used. To predict cytomegalovirus infection status, the study combined high-throughput TCR immunosequencing, statistical association of individual TCRs with disease status, and machine learning. In a later analysis, previously published TCR beta repertoires from 666 donors were re-analyzed and high-resolution HLA genotyping was added so that TCR occurrence patterns could be studied. Rather than using new phenotypic data, the later analysis identified candidate immune exposures from TCR beta sequences and from how often those sequences occurred across donors. An earlier analysis of approximately 640 of the donors applied high-throughput TCR beta sequencing to assess whether each TCR beta V gene segment acted as functional or pseudogenic. Alongside the repertoire data, information on donor age, sex, ethnicity and CMV serostatus was compiled. A later genetic analysis took genome-wide SNP genotypes for about 65% of the 666 donors and used that subset as a discovery cohort. All discovery cohort repertoires had been generated on a single sequencing platform. HLA typing covered class I and class II loci at four-digit resolution. Typing coverage differed by locus: A, B, C, DRB1 and DQB1 were typed in roughly 629-640 donors, DQA1 in 500 to 550, DPA1 in 606, and DPB1 in approximately 450. Four to six DR-DQ haplotypes were handled as single units for association and clustering, since linkage in the cohort was strong. Among about 400 genotyped donors of the cohort, an average of around 240,000 unique TCR beta nucleotide sequences was sequenced per donor, of which 15% to 20% were non-productive. Study-wide findings and limitations: A later analysis associated about 17,000 TCR beta sequences with specific HLA alleles at a false discovery rate of 0.05. The study gave a list of over 150 TCR beta chains associated with cytomegalovirus. A later analysis found that TCR association rates varied across HLA loci, with DRB1 alleles showing the most associated TCRs and HLA-C alleles the fewest. In a later analysis, most CMV-associated TCR beta chains were found to appear HLA-restricted, with HLA associations seemingly driven largely by CMV exposure. Because counts were too low, about 17 rarely observed V segments, including chromosome 9 orphons, were excluded from the earlier analysis of 500 to 700 of the donors. According to the authors, the approach could potentially be generalized to other disease states and immunological phenotypes. HLA typing was unavailable for some donors at each locus, so association tests used only the typed subset. Assigning TCR associations to individual alleles was difficult when HLA alleles, especially DR and DQ, strongly co-occurred. Across donors, most TCR sequences were observed very rarely, whereas some public TCRs were present in many individuals. A cluster of highly shared sequence variants was judged likely to represent a technical artifact of the sequencing pipeline. A later genetic analysis reported fewer N-insertions in productive TCRs among donors in an Asian-associated ancestry cluster than the approximately 700-donor mean. In an earlier analysis of around 600 of the donors, most TCR beta V segments appeared in productive rearrangements about 87% or about 30% of the time, broadly matching IMGT annotations. The only immune exposure information available for the cohort was CMV serostatus. A further reported finding was that TCR beta sequences accurately predicted the HLA-A and HLA-B alleles for most subjects in the first cohort. In this cohort, only TCR beta chains were sequenced, and detectable features were limited by the absence of alpha or paired-chain data. An association between a missense DCLRE1C variant and V-gene and J-gene trimming of TCR beta chains was found in a later genetic analysis and replicated in an independent cohort. Correlated functional status among segregating V segments might reflect linkage disequilibrium, but an unknown experimental factor could not be ruled out. The classifier was reported to diagnose cytomegalovirus status with high specificity and sensitivity in both the original cohort and the validation cohort. The presence/absence analyses assumed that sequencing depth was roughly uniform across donors, and that assumption may not be true. In a later analysis, HLA-associated TCR beta chains showed more clonal expansion and lower generation probabilities than non-associated chains that were equally common. In vitro tests confirmed that three of the cytomegalovirus-associated TCR beta chains recognize cytomegalovirus antigens. The 87-base-pair reads could not distinguish some IMGT-functional V segments, including TRBV6-2 and TRBV6-3, so those segments were excluded. According to a later analysis, parvovirus B19, influenza, CMV and Epstein-Barr virus appeared linked to several top co-occurrence clusters.

The library was prepared using the immunoSEQ multiplex PCR assay. For the multiplex PCR, a mixture combining 60 forward primers for TCR Vbeta segments and 13 reverse primers for TCR Jbeta segments was used. Amplification of the CDR3 region of rearranged TCR beta genes was performed with a multiplex PCR assay on genomic DNA. The Illumina HiSeq System was used to sequence the amplified TCR beta libraries as 87-base-pair reads. In the authors' own workflow: Across the 640 or so repertoires, a later analysis counted about 81 million unique TCR beta chains, roughly 11 million of which were shared by at least two donors. Raw reads were error-corrected and collapsed into unique sequences by a nearest-neighbor algorithm in which closely related sequences were merged to remove PCR and sequencing errors. CDR3 sequences were aligned to IMGT reference sequences to assign V, D and J gene segments. For a sequence to be retained, at least a six-nucleotide match to both a V gene segment and a J gene segment was required. A rearrangement was called productive if the CDR3 had no stop codons and remained in frame with V and J, and every other rearrangement was called non-productive. CDR3 was defined according to IMGT convention as the region running from the second conserved V-encoded cysteine to the conserved J-encoded phenylalanine. In an earlier analysis of around 640 of the donors, sequences lacking an unambiguous match to a single V gene segment were excluded. In an earlier analysis of 587 of the donors, V segments were called functional above 56.7% productive rearrangements and were called segregating when the between-donor standard deviation exceeded 5%. To diagnose cytomegalovirus status from the catalog of TCR beta chain sequences, a statistical classification framework was built. In a later analysis, V and J genes were assigned by comparing TCR nucleotide sequences against IMGT/GENE-DB human TR gene sequences. Using the TCRdist pipeline, a later analysis assigned CDR3 sequences along with most-parsimonious VDJ recombination scenarios. In a later analysis, every TCR beta chain was defined by the combination of its CDR3 amino acid sequence and its V-gene family, and reads without a unique V-gene family were dropped. To address suspected cross-contamination and a sequencing artifact, a later analysis removed around 590 highly shared, low-generation-probability nucleotide sequences. A later analysis calculated a clonal expansion index for each public chain from normalized within-repertoire ranks of inferred template counts. In a later analysis, generation probabilities were computed with a VDJ recombination model fitted to out-of-frame rearrangements, and the resulting probabilities were checked against IGoR. Hypergeometric tests were used in a later analysis to score TCR-TCR, TCR-HLA and TCR-CMV co-occurrence, with a repertoire-size bias correction applied to the TCR pairs. In a later analysis, false discovery rates were estimated by permuting HLA or CMV assignments 20 times. In a later analysis, co-occurring TCRs were grouped using DBSCAN, and TCRdist sequence similarity was added for clustering within HLA-allele-positive subsets. Repertoires with fewer than 30,000 or more than 120,000 public chains were left out of co-occurrence clustering, as were about five repertoires with anomalous nucleotide sharing. TCRdb carries this immuneACCESS record with in-frame sequences only. Its versions omit some clonotypes, under half of them owing to an unresolved V gene in the studies checked, with the rest unexplained. V and J calls and clone size follow that table, whereas D and trimming were derived from the DNA. The sample table shows about 100,000 clones, and 85% to 90% are seen once. The ten largest clonotypes hold about 4.3% of the sample.

From the cysteine through the phenylalanine, the CDR3 covers 15 amino acids. The only DNA kept is the CDR3, 45 bases in frame from the first base. Ends trimmed: V by 5 bases, J by 2 bases; bases unmatched to a gene: 9. The germline V gene gives CDR1 as SGHDT and CDR2 as YYEEEE. The cohort consisted of approximately 690 healthy bone marrow donors. All cohort members were sampled while nominally healthy, although unrecorded immune exposures were likely present. The donor tested CMV seronegative, placing the donor among the 350 or so seronegative members of the cohort. A peripheral blood sample was collected from each donor, and TCR beta sequencing was performed on peripheral blood mononuclear cells. Genomic DNA was extracted from the blood cell samples with the Qiagen DNeasy Blood Extraction Kit.

The rearrangement combines TRBV5-6 with TRBJ2-7; TRBD2 agrees with 8 junctional bases. The sequence was obtained from a man younger than 45 in good health and CMV-seronegative. The specimen was PBMCs. The sequenced DNA is TGTGCCAGCAGTTTAGGTGGACTAGCACCCTACGAGCAGTACTTC. This gives the protein CASSLGGLAPYEQYF.